Below are 12 T cell receptor beta chains sequenced from a single sample in a study of early stage breast cancer tumors. Produced via immunoSEQ multiplex PCR; TCRdb's table is partial and in-frame only. Among about 41,000 clones, approximately 78% were seen once, and the ten largest hold roughly 7.9%. The sequencing sample was made of blood. Source of these receptors: a person in their fifties or sixties with breast cancer.

Turning to this clone: The sample contains more than one DNA sequence encoding this CDR3. This sequence joins TRBV2 and TRBJ2-1, with a possible D match to TRBD2 (6 bases). Germline values: CDR1 SNHLY, CDR2 FYNNEI. CDR3 length: 13 amino acids. V lost 6 bases and J 0 bases, leaving 6 bases between the germline ends. This CDR3 reads CASSGSSYNEQFF. In nucleotides, the CDR3 is TGTGCCAGCAGCGGGAGCTCCTACAATGAGCAGTTCTTC.

CDR3 sequence (DNA): TGTGCCAGCAGCTTCGACAGGGGGTACATTCAGTACTTC. This encodes CASSFDRGYIQYF. The genes are TRBV11-3 and TRBJ2-4; 9 nucleotides agree with TRBD1. Germline CDR1 reads SGHNT; CDR2 reads YENEEA. The CDR3 sequence is 13 residues long. The J segment lost 8 bases and the V segment lost 3 bases, leaving 2 bases of the junction unmatched.

The V gene is TRBV6-1, the J gene TRBJ2-7; possibly TRBD2 for D (5 bases). Germline CDR1 and CDR2: MNHNS and SASEGT. The CDR3 extends over 15 amino acids. The V end was cut by 2 bases, the J end by 0 bases, with 11 bases between. Here the CDR3 reads CASSESSYPSYEQYV. CDR3 nucleotide sequence: TGTGCCAGCAGTGAATCTAGCTATCCCTCCTACGAGCAGTACGTC.

This sequence joins TRBV5-1 and TRBJ1-3; D may be TRBD1 (5 bases). The ends were cut back, 4 bases at V and 2 bases at J, with 16 bases in the middle. This CDR3 is 16 amino acids long. Germline values: CDR1 SGHRS, CDR2 YFSETQ. The CDR3 loop reads CASSISGAQAGNTIYF. The CDR3, as DNA: TGCGCCAGCAGCATTAGCGGGGCCCAGGCTGGAAACACCATATATTTT.

This chain connects TRBV5-1 to TRBJ2-1; D remains ambiguous. V lost 6 bases, J lost 5 bases, and 9 bases lay in between. In germline, CDR1 is SGHRS, CDR2 YFSETQ. The CDR3 length is 12 residues. CDR3 DNA sequence: TGCGCCAGCAATCGGTTAGACAATGAGCAGTTCTTC. It specifies CASNRLDNEQFF.

The chain employs TRBV7-2 and TRBJ1-6; a possible D gene is TRBD1 (6 bases). Germline CDR1 and CDR2: SGHTA and FQGNSA. V shed 0 bases and J shed 8 bases, with 8 bases lying between them. This CDR3 is 14 amino acids long. CDR3 loop: CASSLAQGYSPLHF. The CDR3 DNA reads as TGTGCCAGCAGCTTAGCACAGGGCTATTCACCCCTCCACTTT.

The chain has TRBV7-2 and TRBJ2-3, with D uncertain. The germline V gene has CDR1 SGHTA and CDR2 FQGNSA. V was cut by 3 bases and J by 2 bases, with 9 bases left in between. The CDR3 has 14 residues. The DNA of the CDR3 is TGTGCCAGCAGCTTTGGGCCCTCCACAGATACGCAGTATTTT. Residues: CASSFGPSTDTQYF.

The CDR3 bases are TGTGCCAGTAGTAGCCGGGACAGGCTGCGGGGCTACACCTTC. This codes for CASSSRDRLRGYTF. The chain carries TRBV19 and TRBJ1-2, with 8 bases matching TRBD1. Germline V gene lookup returns CDR1 LNHDA and CDR2 SQIVND (reference sequence). The CDR3 has 14 residues. The V and J ends lost 4 bases and 8 bases, in that order; junction bases with no gene match: 9.

CDR3 DNA sequence: TGTGCCAGCAGTGGAGGGACAGGGAAAGTTGAGACCCAGTACTTC. Protein: CASSGGTGKVETQYF. The chain carries TRBV2 and TRBJ2-5; 9 nucleotides agree with TRBD1. Losses at the gene ends were 4 bases for V and 5 bases for J; bases not matched to a gene: 8. Germline lookup yields CDR1 SNHLY and CDR2 FYNNEI. The CDR3 loop spans 15 amino acids. Full variable domain (outside the CDR3, taken from reference TRBV2 and TRBJ2-5): EPEVTQTPSHQVTQMGQEVILRCVPISNHLYFYWYRQILGQKVEFLVSFYNNEISEKSEIFDDQFSVERPDGSNFTLKIRSTKLEDSAMYFCASSGGTGKVETQYFGPGTRLLVL.

This clone was observed many times. The chain links TRBV10-2 to TRBJ2-7; a possible D gene is TRBD2 (6 bases). CDR3 length: 11 residues. Germline CDR1 WSHSY, CDR2 SAAADI. The V gene lost 8 bases and the J gene lost 3 bases, with 8 bases spanning the gap. CDR3 protein: CASSDYYEQYF. CDR3 nucleotides: TGCGCCAGCTCGGACTACTACGAGCAGTACTTC.

The rearrangement links TRBV4-3 to TRBJ2-6; 9 positions agree with TRBD1. CDR1 is LGHNA and CDR2 is YSLEER in the germline V gene. This CDR3 has 19 amino acids. The V and J ends lost 0 bases and 1 base, in that order; junction bases with no gene match: 7. This CDR3 reads CASSQDGATGGSGANVLTF. CDR3 DNA: TGCGCCAGCAGCCAAGATGGGGCGACAGGGGGGTCTGGGGCCAACGTCCTGACTTTC.

The rearrangement links TRBV6-6 to TRBJ2-6; D is unclear. Germline V gene data show CDR1 as MNHNY and CDR2 as SVGAGI (reference sequence). Trimming pared 7 bases from V and 4 bases from J, leaving 5 bases between. This CDR3 spans 12 amino acids. This CDR3 is CASNPGANVLTF. CDR3 DNA: TGTGCCAGCAATCCGGGGGCCAACGTCCTGACTTTC.